This TCR beta chain comes out of a study of Ad26.COV2.S vaccination and SARS-CoV-2 variants. Notes on the study in general: After vaccination, reports described spike-specific CD8+ and CD4+ T cell responses as showing substantial breadth. Measurement of non-spike TCR breadth gave similar results in vaccine and placebo recipients.

Using immunoSEQ multiplex PCR, the repertoire was profiled, and TCRdb retains in-frame clones only, with some absent. The profile shows roughly 380,000 clones, roughly 88% of them singletons. As for treatment: about 20 received Ad26.COV2.S at low or high dose, single or two shots; roughly five received placebo; per-sample allocation not given. The study sampled participants on day 63 after the first vaccine or placebo injection. Points on this clone: Antigen unknown.

Trimming shortened V by 6 bases and J by 0 bases, and 14 bases separated the two germline ends. This CDR3 has 15 amino acids. Germline V CDR1 and CDR2: MRHNA, SNTAGT. The input for sequencing was peripheral blood, taken in a trial of Ad26.COV2.S vaccine versus placebo. The TCR originated in a person between 18 and 65 years old who received the Ad26.COV2.S COVID-19 vaccine or a placebo. The genes are TRBV6-4 and TRBJ1-1; D unresolved. As DNA, the CDR3 is TGTGCCAGCAGGCTATCACGGGCTTTGAACACTGAAGCTTTCTTT. Translation gives CASRLSRALNTEAFF.